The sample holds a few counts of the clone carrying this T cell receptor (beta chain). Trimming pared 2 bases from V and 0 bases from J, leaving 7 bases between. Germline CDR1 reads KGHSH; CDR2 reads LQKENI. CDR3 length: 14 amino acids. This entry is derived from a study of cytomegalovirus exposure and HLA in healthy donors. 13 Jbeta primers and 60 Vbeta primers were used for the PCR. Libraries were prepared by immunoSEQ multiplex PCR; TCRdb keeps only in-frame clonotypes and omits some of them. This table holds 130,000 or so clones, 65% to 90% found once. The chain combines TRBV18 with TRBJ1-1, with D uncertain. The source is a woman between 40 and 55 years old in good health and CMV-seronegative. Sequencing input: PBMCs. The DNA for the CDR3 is TGTGCCAGCTCACCAGCTGCAGTGAACACTGAAGCTTTCTTT. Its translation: CASSPAAVNTEAFF.